This TCR beta chain appears in the sequencing data of a study of blood T cell repertoires in COVID-19 (dated by TCRdb to 2019 to 2021). Broadly, across the study: The collaborator samples originated in the United States, Italy and Spain and spanned the acute and convalescent phases of COVID-19. The material from the prospective study consisted of cDNA or gDNA derived from T cells, B-cell-depleted T cells, or PBMCs. The dataset comprised deeply sampled blood TCRbeta repertoires from subjects exposed to, actively infected with, or recovered from COVID-19. A freely available public database, intended as a resource for researchers studying the immune response to SARS-CoV-2, is where the repertoires were released. Samples were obtained from the ongoing ImmuneRACE study (first 160 participants) and from some 1,300 subjects provided by 6 global collaborators. The sample metadata nearly always contained a de-identified subject ID, COVID-19 status, age in years and sex. Where available, HLA class I and class II types were obtained from metadata supplied by the sample provider rather than from assay-based typing.

TCRbeta CDR3 regions were amplified from genomic DNA by means of the immunoSEQ Assay, a bias-controlled multiplex PCR. In the paper's pipeline: The number of nucleated cells in each sample was estimated from the amplification of reference gene primers within the assay. To quantify the absolute abundance of each unique TCRbeta CDR3 rearrangement, sequence reads were collapsed and filtered. For each sample, productive Simpson clonality was calculated as the square root of Simpson's diversity index over productive rearrangements. TCRdb provides this immuneACCESS table in a form limited to in-frame rearrangements. Some clones are lacking; in checked studies, under half of them reflect an unresolved V gene, and why the rest are absent is not known. V, J and clone size are those of that table, while D and trimming were read from the DNA. Here the sample has approximately 300,000 clones; around 83% occur a single time. The ten largest make up roughly 1.2% of the sample.

V gives up 1 base and J gives up 0 bases, and the segment between their germline ends measures 8 bases. In the germline V gene, CDR1 corresponds to SGHRS and CDR2 to YFSETQ. Spanning cysteine to phenylalanine, the CDR3 consists of 15 amino acids. Only the CDR3 DNA stays, 45 bases, in frame from base 1. On this clone: Its antigen specificity is not known. No much larger clonotype is one base removed from it; base qualities were not supplied.

General findings and caveats noted by the study authors: The amount of clinical and demographic metadata varied by source and participant and was provided uncurated.

The collaborating institutions used their own protocols to collect whole blood in K2EDTA tubes. For TCRbeta analysis, collaborators shipped samples in one of three forms: frozen whole blood, isolated PBMCs, or DNA extracted from either of those sample types. This receptor was obtained from a woman aged 45-60 years with acute or convalescent COVID-19. Sequences were obtained from peripheral blood. The sequence is built from TRBV5-1 and TRBJ2-1; the D gene assignment is ambiguous. The CDR3: CASSLNSDSYNEQFF. In nucleotides, the sequence is TGCGCCAGCAGCTTGAACTCCGACTCCTACAATGAGCAGTTCTTC.